The clone carrying this TCR beta chain has more than one count but fewer than ten. The antigen remains undetermined. Assay used: immunoSEQ multiplex PCR; TCRdb lists only in-frame clones, some missing. The sample lists about 11,000 clones; 35% to 50% were seen once. This specimen comes from a study of T cell clonotyping in hematopoietic cell transplantation. Overall study results and limits: Recipient TCR diversity dropped after transplant; expanded clonotypes rose from day 30 to 180. CD4 and CD8 repertoire contributions could not be separated without sorting.

CDR1 SEHNR and CDR2 FQNEAQ come from the germline V gene (reference sequence). This CDR3 spans 15 amino acids. The V and J ends lost 6 bases and 4 bases, in that order; junction bases with no gene match: 11. Samples: about 28 days before transplant, then days 30, 100 and 180 after. This chain links TRBV7-9 with TRBJ1-1; 7 nucleotides agree with TRBD1. The TCR comes from a male patient in his 50s who had an allogeneic stem cell transplant from an unrelated donor, so the T cells may come from the graft donor. Some clones in this sample may be carry-over from other donors' samples. The source was PBMCs, collected 30 days after allogeneic stem cell transplant. In DNA, the CDR3 is TGTGCCAGCAGATCCCTGTCACAGGGGAGCACTGAAGCTTTCTTT. Residues: CASRSLSQGSTEAFF.